This is a list of T cell receptor beta chains from one sample in a study of shared clonotypes between healthy human individuals. Using immunoSEQ multiplex PCR, the repertoire was profiled, and TCRdb retains in-frame clones only, with some absent. Of under 1 million clones listed, nearly 95% are singletons. Sequenced input: naive CD8+ T cells sorted from blood. These receptors all come from a man younger than 40 in good health. CDR3s leave out the opening cysteine and the closing phenylalanine or tryptophan.

V gene	J gene	CDR3 length	CDR3 protein
TRBV5-1	TRBJ1-1	14	ASQAWNGQGPPEAF
TRBV27	TRBJ2-1	13	ASSLMGSSYNEQF
TRBV6-5	TRBJ2-2	9	ASSYFGELF
TRBV6-4	TRBJ1-1	13	ASSDSNGGNTEAF
TRBV28	TRBJ2-7	12	ASSFMGGAWEQY
TRBV27	TRBJ2-7	11	ASSLNRLNEQY
TRBV11-2	TRBJ1-2	13	ASSQRWGPVYGYT
TRBV5-1	TRBJ1-1	12	ASSLRGSGTEAF
TRBV10-3	TRBJ2-1	13	AISGGRGNYNEQF
TRBV10-3	TRBJ2-7	14	AISDLPDRDPYEQY
TRBV10-2	TRBJ2-7	12	ASSGTSGRGEQY
TRBV6-5	TRBJ2-7	13	ASSYGLAGVYEQY
TRBV19	TRBJ1-5	14	ASSISGTGGNQPQH
TRBV29-1	TRBJ2-7	10	SVIAGLYEQY
TRBV4-3	TRBJ2-2	14	ASSQDLGTVTGELF
TRBV7-3	TRBJ2-7	12	ASSPGQGPYEQY
TRBV28	TRBJ2-7	12	ASRTDRGSDEQY
TRBV25-1	TRBJ2-1	13	ASRGQLSSYNEQF